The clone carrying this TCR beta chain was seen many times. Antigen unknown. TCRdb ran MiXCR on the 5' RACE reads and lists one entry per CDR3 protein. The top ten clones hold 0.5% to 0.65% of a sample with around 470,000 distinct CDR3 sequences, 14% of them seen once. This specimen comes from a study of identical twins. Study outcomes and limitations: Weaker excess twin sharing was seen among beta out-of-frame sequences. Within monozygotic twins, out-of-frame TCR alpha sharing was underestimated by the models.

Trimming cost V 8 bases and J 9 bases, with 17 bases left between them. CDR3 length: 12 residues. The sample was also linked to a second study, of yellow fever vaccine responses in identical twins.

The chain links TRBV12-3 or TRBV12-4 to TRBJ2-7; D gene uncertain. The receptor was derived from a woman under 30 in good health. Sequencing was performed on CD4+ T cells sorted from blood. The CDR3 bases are TGTGCCAGCGGATTTCCAGACCGATCGCAGTACTTC. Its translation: CASGFPDRSQYF.